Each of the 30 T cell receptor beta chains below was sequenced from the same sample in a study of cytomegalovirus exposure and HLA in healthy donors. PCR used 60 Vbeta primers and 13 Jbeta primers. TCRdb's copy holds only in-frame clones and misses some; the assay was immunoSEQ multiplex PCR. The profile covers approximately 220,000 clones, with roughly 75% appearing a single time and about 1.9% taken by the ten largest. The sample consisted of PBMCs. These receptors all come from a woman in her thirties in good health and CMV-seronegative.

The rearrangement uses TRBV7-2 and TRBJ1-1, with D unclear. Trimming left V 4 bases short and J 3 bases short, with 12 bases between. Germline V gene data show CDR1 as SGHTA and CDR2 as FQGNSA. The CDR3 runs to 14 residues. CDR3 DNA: TGTGCCAGCAGCTACCGCTACTTGGACACTGAAGCTTTCTTT. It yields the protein CASSYRYLDTEAFF.

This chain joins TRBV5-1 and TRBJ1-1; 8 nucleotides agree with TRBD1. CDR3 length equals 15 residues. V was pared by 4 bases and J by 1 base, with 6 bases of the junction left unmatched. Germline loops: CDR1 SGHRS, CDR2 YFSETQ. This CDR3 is CASSRRTGPNTEAFF. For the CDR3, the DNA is TGCGCCAGCAGCCGTCGGACAGGGCCGAACACTGAAGCTTTCTTT.

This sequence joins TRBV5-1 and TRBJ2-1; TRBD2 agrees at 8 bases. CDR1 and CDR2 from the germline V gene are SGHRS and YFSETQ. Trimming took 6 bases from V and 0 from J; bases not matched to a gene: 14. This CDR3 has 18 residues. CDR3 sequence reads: CASTSSGGGTSSYNEQFF. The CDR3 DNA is TGCGCCAGCACCTCTTCGGGAGGGGGTACAAGCTCCTACAATGAGCAGTTCTTC. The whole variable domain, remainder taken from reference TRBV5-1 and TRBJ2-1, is KAGVTQTPRYLIKTRGQQVTLSCSPISGHRSVSWYQQTPGQGLQFLFEYFSETQRNKGNFPGRFSGRQFSNSRSEMNVSTLELGDSALYLCASTSSGGGTSSYNEQFFGPGTRLTVL.

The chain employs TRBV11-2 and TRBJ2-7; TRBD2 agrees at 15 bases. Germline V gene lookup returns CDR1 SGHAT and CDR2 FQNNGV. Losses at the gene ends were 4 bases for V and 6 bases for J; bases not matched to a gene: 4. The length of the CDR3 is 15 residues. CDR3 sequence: CASSSPGLAGGEQYF. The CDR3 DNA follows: TGTGCCAGCAGCTCGCCGGGACTAGCGGGAGGCGAGCAGTACTTC. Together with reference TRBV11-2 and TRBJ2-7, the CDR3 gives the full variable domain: EAGVAQSPRYKIIEKRQSVAFWCNPISGHATLYWYQQILGQGPKLLIQFQNNGVVDDSQLPKDRFSAERLKGVDSTLKIQPAKLEDSAVYLCASSSPGLAGGEQYFGPGTRLTVT.

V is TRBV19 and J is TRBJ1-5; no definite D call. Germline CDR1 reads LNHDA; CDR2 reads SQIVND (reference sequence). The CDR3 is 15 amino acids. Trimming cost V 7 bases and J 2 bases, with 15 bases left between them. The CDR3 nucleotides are TGTGCCAGTATGGATGGGCAGGCTGGCAATCAGCCCCAGCATTTT. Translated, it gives CASMDGQAGNQPQHF.

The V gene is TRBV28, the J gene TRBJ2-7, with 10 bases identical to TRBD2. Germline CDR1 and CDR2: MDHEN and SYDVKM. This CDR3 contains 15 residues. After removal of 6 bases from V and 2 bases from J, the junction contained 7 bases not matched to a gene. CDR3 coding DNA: TGTGCCAGCAGGGTCCGGACTAGCGGTCCCTACGAGCAGTACTTC. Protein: CASRVRTSGPYEQYF.

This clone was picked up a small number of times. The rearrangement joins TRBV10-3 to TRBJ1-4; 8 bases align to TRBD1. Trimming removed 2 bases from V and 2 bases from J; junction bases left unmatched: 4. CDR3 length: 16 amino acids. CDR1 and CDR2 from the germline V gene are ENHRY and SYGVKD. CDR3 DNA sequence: TGTGCCATCAGTGAGACGCGGACAGGGACTAATGAAAAACTGTTTTTT. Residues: CAISETRTGTNEKLFF.

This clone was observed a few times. The CDR3 region has the DNA TGTGCCAGCAGCCTATACAATGAGCAGTTCTTC. Its protein product is CASSLYNEQFF. This rearrangement joins TRBV2 to TRBJ2-1, with D unclear. Germline V gene sequence: CDR1 SNHLY, CDR2 FYNNEI. V dropped 6 bases and J dropped 4 bases, with 4 bases sitting between them. The CDR3 extends over 11 amino acids.

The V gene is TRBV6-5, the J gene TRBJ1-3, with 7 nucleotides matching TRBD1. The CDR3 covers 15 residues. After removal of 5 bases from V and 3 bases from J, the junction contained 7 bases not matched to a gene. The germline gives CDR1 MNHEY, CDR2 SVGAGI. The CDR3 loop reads CASSRGGQSGNTIYF. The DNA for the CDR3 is TGTGCCAGCAGTCGAGGGGGACAGAGTGGAAACACCATATATTTT.

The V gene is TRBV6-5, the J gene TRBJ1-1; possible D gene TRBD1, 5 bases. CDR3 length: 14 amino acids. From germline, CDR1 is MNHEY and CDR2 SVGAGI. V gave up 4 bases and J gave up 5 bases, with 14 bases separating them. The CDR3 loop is CASSSYGGGTEAFF. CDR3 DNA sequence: TGTGCCAGCAGTTCGTACGGGGGGGGGACTGAAGCTTTCTTT.

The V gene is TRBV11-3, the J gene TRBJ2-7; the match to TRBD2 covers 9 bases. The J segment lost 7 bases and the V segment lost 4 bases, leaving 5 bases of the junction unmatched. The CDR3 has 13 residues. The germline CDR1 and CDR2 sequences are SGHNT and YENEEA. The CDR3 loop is CASSWGLAGEQYF. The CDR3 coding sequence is TGTGCCAGCAGCTGGGGACTAGCAGGGGAGCAGTACTTC. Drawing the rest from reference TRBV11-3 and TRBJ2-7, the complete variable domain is EAGVVQSPRYKIIEKKQPVAFWCNPISGHNTLYWYLQNLGQGPELLIRYENEEAVDDSQLPKDRFSAERLKGVDSTLKIQPAELGDSAVYLCASSWGLAGEQYFGPGTRLTVT.

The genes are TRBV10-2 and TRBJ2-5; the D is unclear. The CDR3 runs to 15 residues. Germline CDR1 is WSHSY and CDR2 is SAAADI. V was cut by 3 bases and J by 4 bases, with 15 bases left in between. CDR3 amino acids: CASSEPRLGPETQYF. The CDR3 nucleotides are TGCGCCAGCAGTGAACCACGACTGGGTCCAGAGACCCAGTACTTC.

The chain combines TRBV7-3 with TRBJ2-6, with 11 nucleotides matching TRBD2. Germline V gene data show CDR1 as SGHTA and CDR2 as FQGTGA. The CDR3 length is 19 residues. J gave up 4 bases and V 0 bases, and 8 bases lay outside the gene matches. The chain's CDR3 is CASSLTPSGGPAGANVLTF. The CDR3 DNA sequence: TGTGCCAGCAGCTTAACGCCTAGCGGGGGGCCGGCCGGGGCCAACGTCCTGACTTTC.

The CDR3 nucleotides are TGTGCCAGCAGCTCCTCCTGGGGACAGAACACTGAAGCTTTCTTT. Its translation is CASSSSWGQNTEAFF. The chain is built from TRBV7-9 and TRBJ1-1; tentative D call: TRBD1 (6 bases). The CDR3 loop spans 15 amino acids. Trimming left V 4 bases short and J 1 base short, with 13 bases between. Germline CDR1 reads SEHNR; CDR2 reads FQNEAQ (reference sequence).

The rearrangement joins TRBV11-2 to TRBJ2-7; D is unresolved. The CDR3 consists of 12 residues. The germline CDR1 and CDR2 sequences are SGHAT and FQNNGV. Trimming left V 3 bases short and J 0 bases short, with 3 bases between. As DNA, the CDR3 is TGTGCCAGCAGCTTGCGCTCCTACGAGCAGTACTTC. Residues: CASSLRSYEQYF. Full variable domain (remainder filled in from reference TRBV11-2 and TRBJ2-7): EAGVAQSPRYKIIEKRQSVAFWCNPISGHATLYWYQQILGQGPKLLIQFQNNGVVDDSQLPKDRFSAERLKGVDSTLKIQPAKLEDSAVYLCASSLRSYEQYFGPGTRLTVT.

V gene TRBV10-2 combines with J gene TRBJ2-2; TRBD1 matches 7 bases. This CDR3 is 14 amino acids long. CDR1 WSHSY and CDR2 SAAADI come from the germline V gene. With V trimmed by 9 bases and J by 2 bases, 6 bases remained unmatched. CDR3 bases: TGCGCCAGTTCCGGGACAGCTAACACCGGGGAGCTGTTTTTT. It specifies CASSGTANTGELFF.

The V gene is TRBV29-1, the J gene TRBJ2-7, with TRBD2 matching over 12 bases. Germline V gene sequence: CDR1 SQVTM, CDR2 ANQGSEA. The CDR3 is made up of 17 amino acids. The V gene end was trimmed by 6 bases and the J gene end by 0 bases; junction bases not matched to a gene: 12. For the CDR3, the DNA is TGCAGCGTCTCCGGGACTAGCGGGCCCGGGGGCTCCTACGAGCAGTACTTC. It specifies CSVSGTSGPGGSYEQYF.

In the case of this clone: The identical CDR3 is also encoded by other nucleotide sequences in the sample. This chain's CDR3 is CASSLAQGYEQYF. CDR3 DNA sequence: TGCGCCAGCAGCTTGGCGCAGGGGTACGAGCAGTACTTC. This rearrangement joins TRBV5-1 to TRBJ2-7, with a possible D match to TRBD1 (6 bases). The V and J ends lost 0 bases and 4 bases respectively, with 8 bases between them. Germline-derived CDR1 and CDR2 are SGHRS and YFSETQ. CDR3 length equals 13 residues.

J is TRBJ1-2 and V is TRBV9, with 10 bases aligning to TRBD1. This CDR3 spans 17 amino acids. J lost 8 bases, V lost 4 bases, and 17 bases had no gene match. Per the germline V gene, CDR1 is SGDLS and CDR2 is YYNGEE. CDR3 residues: CASSPRAPRDRGSGYTF. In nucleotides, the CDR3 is TGTGCCAGCAGCCCCAGAGCTCCCCGGGACAGGGGATCAGGCTACACCTTC.

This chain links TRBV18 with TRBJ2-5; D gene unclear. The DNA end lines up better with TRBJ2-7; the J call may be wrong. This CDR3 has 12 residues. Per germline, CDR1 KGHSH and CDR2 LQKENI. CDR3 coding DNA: TGTGCCAGCTCACCAAGGCGGTACGAGCAGTACTTC. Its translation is CASSPRRYEQYF.

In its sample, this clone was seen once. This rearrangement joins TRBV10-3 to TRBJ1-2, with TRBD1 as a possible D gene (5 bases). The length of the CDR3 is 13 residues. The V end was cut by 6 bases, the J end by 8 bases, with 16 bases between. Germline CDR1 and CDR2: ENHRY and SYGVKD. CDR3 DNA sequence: TGTGCCATCAGCCGGACCGCGGCAGGGGGCTACACCTTC. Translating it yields CAISRTAAGGYTF.

CDR3 sequence reads: CATSREVPGTSGGKYF. In DNA, the CDR3 is TGTGCCACCAGCAGAGAAGTCCCCGGGACTAGCGGTGGGAAGTACTTC. The chain has TRBV15 and TRBJ2-7; TRBD2 matches 11 bases. CDR1 and CDR2 from the germline V gene are LNHNV and YYDKDF (reference sequence). CDR3 length equals 16 residues. Unmatched junction bases numbered 12, after V lost 0 bases and J lost 11 bases.

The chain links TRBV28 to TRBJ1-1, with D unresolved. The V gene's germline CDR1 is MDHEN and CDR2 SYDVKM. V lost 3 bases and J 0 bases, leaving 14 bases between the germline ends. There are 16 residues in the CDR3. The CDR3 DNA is TGTGCCAGCAGTTTTACGCCGAGTCTCATGAACACTGAAGCTTTCTTT. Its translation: CASSFTPSLMNTEAFF.

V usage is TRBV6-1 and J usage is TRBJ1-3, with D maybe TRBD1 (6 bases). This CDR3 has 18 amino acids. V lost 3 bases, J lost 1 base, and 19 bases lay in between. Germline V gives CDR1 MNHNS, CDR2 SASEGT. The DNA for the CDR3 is TGTGCCAGCAGTGAGGATGACAGGACGGAAAGGTCTGGAAACACCATATATTTT. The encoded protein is CASSEDDRTERSGNTIYF.

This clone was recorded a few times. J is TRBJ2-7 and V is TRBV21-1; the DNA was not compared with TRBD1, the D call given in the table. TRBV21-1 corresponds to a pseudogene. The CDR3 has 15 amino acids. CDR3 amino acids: CASSKEGHTFYEQYF. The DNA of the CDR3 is TGTGCCAGCAGCAAAGAGGGACACACCTTCTACGAGCAGTACTTC.

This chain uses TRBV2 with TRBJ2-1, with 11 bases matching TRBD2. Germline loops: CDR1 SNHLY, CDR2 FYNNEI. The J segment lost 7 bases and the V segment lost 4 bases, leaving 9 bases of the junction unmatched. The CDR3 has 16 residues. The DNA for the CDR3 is TGTGCCAGCAGTGCCCACCCGAGACTAGCGGGGAATGAGCAGTTCTTC. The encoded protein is CASSAHPRLAGNEQFF.

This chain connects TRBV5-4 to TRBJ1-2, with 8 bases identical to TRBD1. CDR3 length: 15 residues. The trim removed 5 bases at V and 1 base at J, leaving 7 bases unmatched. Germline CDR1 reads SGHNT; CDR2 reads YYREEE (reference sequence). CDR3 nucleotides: TGTGCCAGCAGACCAATGGACAGGGTTAACTATGGCTACACCTTC. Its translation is CASRPMDRVNYGYTF.

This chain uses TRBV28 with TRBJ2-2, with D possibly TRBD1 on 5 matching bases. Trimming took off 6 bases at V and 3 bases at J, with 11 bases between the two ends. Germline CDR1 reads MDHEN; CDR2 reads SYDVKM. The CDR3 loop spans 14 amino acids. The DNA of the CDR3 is TGTGCCAGCAGCTCTACAGGATACACCGGGGAGCTGTTTTTT. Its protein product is CASSSTGYTGELFF.

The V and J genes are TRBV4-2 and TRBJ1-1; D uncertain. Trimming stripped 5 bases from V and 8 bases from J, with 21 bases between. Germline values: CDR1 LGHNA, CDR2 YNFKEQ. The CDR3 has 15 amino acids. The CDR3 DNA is TGTGCCAGCAGCGAGGACTCGCTTAGAGTTGGGGAAGCTTTCTTT. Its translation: CASSEDSLRVGEAFF.

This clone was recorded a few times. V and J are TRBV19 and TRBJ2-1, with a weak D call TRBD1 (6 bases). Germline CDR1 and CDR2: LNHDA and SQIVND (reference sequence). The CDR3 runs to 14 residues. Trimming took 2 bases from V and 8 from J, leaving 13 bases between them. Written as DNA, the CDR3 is TGTGCCAGTAGTATATGGACAGTTTCGGATGAGCAGTTCTTC. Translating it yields CASSIWTVSDEQFF. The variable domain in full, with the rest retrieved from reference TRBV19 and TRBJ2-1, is DGGITQSPKYLFRKEGQNVTLSCEQNLNHDAMYWYRQDPGQGLRLIYYSQIVNDFQKGDIAEGYSVSREKKESFPLTVTSAQKNPTAFYLCASSIWTVSDEQFFGPGTRLTVL.